A single sample gave rise to the 7 T cell receptor beta chains below, sequenced in a study of blood T cell repertoires in COVID-19. Sequenced by immunoSEQ multiplex PCR; TCRdb stores in-frame clones only, minus some. The table has fewer than 400,000 clones, 75% to 90% seen once. Material: PBMCs or T cells enriched from blood (not recorded which). The receptor set was obtained from a man in his sixties who had recovered from COVID-19.

The V and J genes are TRBV24-1 and TRBJ1-4; D not resolved. Trimming removed 1 base from V and 0 bases from J, with 11 bases in between. From germline, CDR1 is KGHDR and CDR2 SFDVKD. This CDR3 is built from 17 residues. The CDR3, as DNA: TGTGCCACCAGTGATTTCAAACGCGGGGCAACTAATGAAAAACTGTTTTTT. The encoded protein is CATSDFKRGATNEKLFF.

The chain employs TRBV6-5 and TRBJ2-2, with a possible D match to TRBD1 (5 bases). The V end lost 3 bases, the J end lost 3 bases, and 14 bases lay between the germline ends. CDR1 is MNHEY, CDR2 SVGAGI, per germline. The CDR3 length is 16 residues. The CDR3 DNA reads as TGTGCCAGCAGTTATACAGGTCGAGAGTACACCGGGGAGCTGTTTTTT. It specifies CASSYTGREYTGELFF.

This chain connects TRBV28 to TRBJ2-6; D possibly corresponds to TRBD1 (5 bases). This CDR3 spans 17 amino acids. The germline gives CDR1 MDHEN, CDR2 SYDVKM. Trimming cost V 5 bases and J 2 bases, with 16 bases left between them. CDR3 in DNA: TGTGCCAGCAGTCCCGGACAAGGAAGGGCTGGGGCCAACGTCCTGACTTTC. Protein sequence: CASSPGQGRAGANVLTF.

The rearrangement joins TRBV9 to TRBJ1-3, with 8 bases identical to TRBD1. Germline values: CDR1 SGDLS, CDR2 YYNGEE. The CDR3 contains 16 residues. V was clipped by 0 bases and J by 4 bases; unmatched bases: 6. The chain's CDR3 is CASSVAPTGAGNTIYF. In nucleotides, the CDR3 is TGTGCCAGCAGCGTAGCGCCGACAGGGGCCGGAAACACCATATATTTT. The complete variable domain, with remaining parts taken from reference TRBV9 and TRBJ1-3, reads DSGVTQTPKHLITATGQRVTLRCSPRSGDLSVYWYQQSLDQGLQFLIQYYNGEERAKGNILERFSAQQFPDLHSELNLSSLELGDSALYFCASSVAPTGAGNTIYFGEGSWLTVV.

The rearrangement uses TRBV29-1 and TRBJ2-7, with D possibly being TRBD2 (6 bases). Germline lookup yields CDR1 SQVTM and CDR2 ANQGSEA. The CDR3 has 14 amino acids. The V gene lost 6 bases and the J gene lost 0 bases, with 15 bases spanning the gap. The CDR3 region has the DNA TGCAGCGTGGCGGTGGCTAGCGCCTCCTACGAGCAGTACTTC. Protein sequence: CSVAVASASYEQYF.

This chain uses TRBV30 with TRBJ1-5; 10 nucleotides match TRBD1. The germline V gene encodes CDR1 GTSNPN and CDR2 SVGIG (reference sequence). CDR3 size: 14 residues. The ends lost 4 bases at V and 2 bases at J; junction bases unmatched: 2. The CDR3 region is CAWKGTGGNQPQHF. DNA for the CDR3: TGTGCCTGGAAGGGGACAGGGGGCAATCAGCCCCAGCATTTT.

This clone was observed a handful of times. The chain joins TRBV6-1 to TRBJ1-1, with unresolved D. Trimming shortened V by 3 bases and J by 1 base, and 6 bases separated the two germline ends. The CDR3 extends over 13 amino acids. In germline, CDR1 is MNHNS, CDR2 SASEGT. This chain's CDR3 is CASSDRPNTEAFF. CDR3 DNA: TGTGCCAGCAGTGACAGGCCGAACACTGAAGCTTTCTTT.